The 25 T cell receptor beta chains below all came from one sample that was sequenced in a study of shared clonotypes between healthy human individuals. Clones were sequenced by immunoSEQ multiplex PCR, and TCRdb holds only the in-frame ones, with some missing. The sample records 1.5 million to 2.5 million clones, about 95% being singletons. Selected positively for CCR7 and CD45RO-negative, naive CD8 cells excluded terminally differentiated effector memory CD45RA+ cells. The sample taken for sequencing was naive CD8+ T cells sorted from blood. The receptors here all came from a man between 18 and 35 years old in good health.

CDR3 nucleotides: TGTGCCAGCAGCTCCCACGAGGGGTTAGCCAAAAACATTCAGTACTTC. Protein sequence: CASSSHEGLAKNIQYF. The chain couples TRBV7-9 to TRBJ2-4; the D call may be TRBD1 or TRBD2 (5 bases each). Germline V gives CDR1 SEHNR, CDR2 FQNEAQ (reference sequence). Trimming removed 4 bases at V and 0 bases at J, with 13 bases between. This CDR3 has 16 residues.

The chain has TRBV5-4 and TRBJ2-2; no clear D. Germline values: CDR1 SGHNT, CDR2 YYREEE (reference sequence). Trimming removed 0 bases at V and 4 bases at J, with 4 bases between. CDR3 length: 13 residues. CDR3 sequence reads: CASSLDGTGELFF. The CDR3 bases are TGTGCCAGCAGCTTGGACGGCACCGGGGAGCTGTTTTTT.

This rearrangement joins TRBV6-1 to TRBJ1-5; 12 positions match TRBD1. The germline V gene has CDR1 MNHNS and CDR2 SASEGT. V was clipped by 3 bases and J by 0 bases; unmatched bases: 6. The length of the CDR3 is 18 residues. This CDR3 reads CASSEGTGGPYSNQPQHF. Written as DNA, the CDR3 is TGTGCCAGCAGTGAGGGGACAGGGGGCCCATATAGCAATCAGCCCCAGCATTTT.

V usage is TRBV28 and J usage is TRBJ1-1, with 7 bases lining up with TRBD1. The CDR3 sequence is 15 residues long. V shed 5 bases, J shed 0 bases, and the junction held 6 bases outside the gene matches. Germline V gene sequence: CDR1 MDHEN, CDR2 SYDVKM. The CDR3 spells CASSTPTGMNTEAFF. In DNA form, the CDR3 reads TGTGCCAGCAGTACCCCGACAGGGATGAACACTGAAGCTTTCTTT. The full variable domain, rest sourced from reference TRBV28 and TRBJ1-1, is DVKVTQSSRYLVKRTGEKVFLECVQDMDHENMFWYRQDPGLGLRLIYFSYDVKMKEKGDIPEGYSVSREKKERFSLILESASTNQTSMYLCASSTPTGMNTEAFFGQGTRLTVV.

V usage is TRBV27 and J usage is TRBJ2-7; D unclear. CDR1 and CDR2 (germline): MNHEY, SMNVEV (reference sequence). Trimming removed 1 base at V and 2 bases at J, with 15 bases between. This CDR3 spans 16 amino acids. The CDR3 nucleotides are TGTGCCAGCAGTTTATTAGGGCAGGTCGGTCCCTACGAGCAGTACTTC. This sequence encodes CASSLLGQVGPYEQYF.

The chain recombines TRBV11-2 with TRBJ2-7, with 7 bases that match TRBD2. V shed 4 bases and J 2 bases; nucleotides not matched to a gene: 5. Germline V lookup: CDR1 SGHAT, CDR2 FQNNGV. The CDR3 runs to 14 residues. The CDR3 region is CASSSERGAYEQYF. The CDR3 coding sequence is TGTGCCAGCAGCTCCGAGCGGGGAGCCTACGAGCAGTACTTC.

CDR3: CASSLTGVNEQFF. The CDR3, as DNA: TGTGCCAGTAGCCTGACAGGGGTAAATGAGCAGTTCTTC. The chain joins TRBV19 to TRBJ2-1; TRBD1 agrees at 8 bases. The V gene end was trimmed by 6 bases and the J gene end by 7 bases; junction bases not matched to a gene: 5. The CDR3 covers 13 residues. The germline V gene has CDR1 LNHDA and CDR2 SQIVND (reference sequence).

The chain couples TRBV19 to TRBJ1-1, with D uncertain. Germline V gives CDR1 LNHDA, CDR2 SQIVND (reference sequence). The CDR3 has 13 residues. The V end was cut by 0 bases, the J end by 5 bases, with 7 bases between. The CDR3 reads CASSIDGRTEAFF. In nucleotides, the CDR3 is TGTGCCAGTAGTATAGACGGAAGGACTGAAGCTTTCTTT.

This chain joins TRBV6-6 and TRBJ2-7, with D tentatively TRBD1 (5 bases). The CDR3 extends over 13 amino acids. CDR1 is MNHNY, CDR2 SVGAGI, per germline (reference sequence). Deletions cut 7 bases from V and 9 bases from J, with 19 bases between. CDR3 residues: CASIGEGAIGQYF. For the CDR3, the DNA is TGTGCCAGCATAGGAGAAGGGGCGATAGGGCAGTACTTC.

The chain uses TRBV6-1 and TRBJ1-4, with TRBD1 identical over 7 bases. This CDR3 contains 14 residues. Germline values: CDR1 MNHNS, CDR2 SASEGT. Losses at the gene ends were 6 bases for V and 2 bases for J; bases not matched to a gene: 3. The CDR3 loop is CASSSTGTNEKLFF. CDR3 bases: TGTGCCAGCAGCTCGACAGGGACTAATGAAAAACTGTTTTTT.

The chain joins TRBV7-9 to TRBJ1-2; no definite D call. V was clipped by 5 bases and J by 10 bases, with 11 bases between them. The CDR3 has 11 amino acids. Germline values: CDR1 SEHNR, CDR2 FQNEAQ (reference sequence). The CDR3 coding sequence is TGTGCCAGCAGCGTAGGAGTTGACTACACCTTC. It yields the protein CASSVGVDYTF.

The CDR3 region has the DNA TGTGCCACCAGACGGACCGGGACAGGGGGAGAAGCTTTCTTT. Residues: CATRRTGTGGEAFF. The chain carries TRBV15 and TRBJ1-1; 11 bases are a match to TRBD1. The CDR3 runs 14 residues. CDR1 and CDR2 (germline): LNHNV, YYDKDF (reference sequence). After removal of 6 bases from V and 8 bases from J, the junction contained 8 bases not matched to a gene.

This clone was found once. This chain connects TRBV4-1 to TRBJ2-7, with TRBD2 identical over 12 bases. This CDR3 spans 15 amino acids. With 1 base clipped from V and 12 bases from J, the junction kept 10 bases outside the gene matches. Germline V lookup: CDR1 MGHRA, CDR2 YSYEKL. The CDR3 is CASSQGGLAGGSWYF. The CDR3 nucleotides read TGCGCCAGCAGCCAAGGCGGTCTAGCGGGAGGGTCCTGGTACTTC.

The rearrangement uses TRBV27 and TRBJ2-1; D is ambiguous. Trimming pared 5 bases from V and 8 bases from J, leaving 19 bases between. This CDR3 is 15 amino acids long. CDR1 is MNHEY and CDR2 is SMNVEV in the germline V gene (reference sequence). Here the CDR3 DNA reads TGTGCCAGCAGTCGAACACTCGCGGCTGGCGATGAGCAGTTCTTC. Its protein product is CASSRTLAAGDEQFF.

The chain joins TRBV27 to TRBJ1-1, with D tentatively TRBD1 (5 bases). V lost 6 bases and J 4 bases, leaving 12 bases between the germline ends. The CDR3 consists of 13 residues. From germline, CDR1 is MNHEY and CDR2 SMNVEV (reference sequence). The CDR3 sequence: CASSWGVGTEAFF. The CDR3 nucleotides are TGTGCCAGCAGCTGGGGGGTCGGCACTGAAGCTTTCTTT.

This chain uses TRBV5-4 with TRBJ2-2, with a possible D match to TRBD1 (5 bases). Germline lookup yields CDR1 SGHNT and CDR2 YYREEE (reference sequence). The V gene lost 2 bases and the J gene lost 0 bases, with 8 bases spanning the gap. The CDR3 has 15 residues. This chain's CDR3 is CASSFGAANTGELFF. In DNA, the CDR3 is TGTGCCAGCAGCTTTGGGGCAGCGAACACCGGGGAGCTGTTTTTT.

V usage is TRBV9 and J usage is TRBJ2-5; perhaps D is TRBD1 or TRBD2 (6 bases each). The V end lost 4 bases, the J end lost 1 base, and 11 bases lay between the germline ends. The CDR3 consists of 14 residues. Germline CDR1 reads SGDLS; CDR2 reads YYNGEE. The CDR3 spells CASSLGGTQETQYF. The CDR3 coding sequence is TGTGCCAGCAGCTTAGGGGGGACCCAAGAGACCCAGTACTTC. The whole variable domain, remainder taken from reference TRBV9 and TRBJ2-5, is DSGVTQTPKHLITATGQRVTLRCSPRSGDLSVYWYQQSLDQGLQFLIQYYNGEERAKGNILERFSAQQFPDLHSELNLSSLELGDSALYFCASSLGGTQETQYFGPGTRLLVL.

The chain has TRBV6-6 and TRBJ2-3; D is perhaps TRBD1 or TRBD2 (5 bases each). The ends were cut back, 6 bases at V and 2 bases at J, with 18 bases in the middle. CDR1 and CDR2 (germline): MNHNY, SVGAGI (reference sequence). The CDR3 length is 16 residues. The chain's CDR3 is CASSPPRDAYTDTQYF. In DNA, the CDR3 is TGTGCCAGCAGCCCTCCCAGGGACGCGTACACAGATACGCAGTATTTT.

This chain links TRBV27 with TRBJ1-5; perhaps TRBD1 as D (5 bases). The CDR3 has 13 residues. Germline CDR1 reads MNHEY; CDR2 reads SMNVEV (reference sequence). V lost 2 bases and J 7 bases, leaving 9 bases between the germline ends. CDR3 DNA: TGTGCCAGCAGTTTAACGGGGCGGCAGCCCCAGCATTTT. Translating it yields CASSLTGRQPQHF.

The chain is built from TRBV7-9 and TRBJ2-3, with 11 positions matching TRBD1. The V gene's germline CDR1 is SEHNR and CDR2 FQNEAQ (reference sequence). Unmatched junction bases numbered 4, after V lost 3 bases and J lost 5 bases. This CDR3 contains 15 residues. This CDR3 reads CASSLWTGGLDTQYF. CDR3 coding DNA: TGTGCCAGCAGCTTGTGGACAGGGGGCCTAGATACGCAGTATTTT.

DNA for the CDR3: TGTGCCAGCAGTGAATTTGAAGCGGGAGTGTTCCACGAGCAGTACTTC. It translates to CASSEFEAGVFHEQYF. The genes are TRBV25-1 and TRBJ2-7; 8 bases line up with TRBD2. CDR1 MGHDK and CDR2 SYGVNS come from the germline V gene. This CDR3 is 16 amino acids long. Losses at the gene ends were 1 base for V and 5 bases for J; bases not matched to a gene: 10.

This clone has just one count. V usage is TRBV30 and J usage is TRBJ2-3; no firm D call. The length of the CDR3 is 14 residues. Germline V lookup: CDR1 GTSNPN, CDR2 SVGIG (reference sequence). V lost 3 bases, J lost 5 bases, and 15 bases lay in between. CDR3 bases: TGTGCCTGGAGACCTCTCCGTTCCCGAGATACGCAGTATTTT. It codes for CAWRPLRSRDTQYF.

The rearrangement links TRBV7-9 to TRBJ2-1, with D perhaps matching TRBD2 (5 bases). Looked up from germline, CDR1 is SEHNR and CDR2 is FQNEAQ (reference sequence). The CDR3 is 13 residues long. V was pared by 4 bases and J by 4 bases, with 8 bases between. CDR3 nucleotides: TGTGCCAGCAGCTGGCCGGGATACAATGAGCAGTTCTTC. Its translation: CASSWPGYNEQFF.

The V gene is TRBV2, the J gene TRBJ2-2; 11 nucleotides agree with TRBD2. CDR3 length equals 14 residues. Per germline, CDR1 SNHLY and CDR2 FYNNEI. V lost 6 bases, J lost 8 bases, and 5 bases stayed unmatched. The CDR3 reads CASREGLAVGELFF. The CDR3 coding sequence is TGTGCCAGCAGGGAGGGACTAGCGGTTGGGGAGCTGTTTTTT.

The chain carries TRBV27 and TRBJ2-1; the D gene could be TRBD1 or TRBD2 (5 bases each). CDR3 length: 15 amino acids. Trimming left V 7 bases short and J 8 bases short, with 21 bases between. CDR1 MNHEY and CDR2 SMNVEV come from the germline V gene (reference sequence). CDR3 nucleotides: TGTGCCAGCACCCCGAACCGGGACCACAGTTATGAGCAGTTCTTC. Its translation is CASTPNRDHSYEQFF.